Listed below are T cell receptor beta chains from one sample, sequenced in a study of post-analysis software for immune sequencing data. TCRdb redid the calling of the PCR reads with MiXCR, one entry per CDR3 protein. The repertoire holds some 700,000 distinct CDR3 sequences, with 59% as singletons. The sequencing sample was made of blood. These receptor sequences come from a girl aged 2 to 10 with multiple sclerosis. Both conserved end residues are part of each CDR3. A D gene is named only where the DNA matches it firmly. Rows may omit the clone size; those that give it use once, few, many or a size class.

V gene	clone size	D gene	J gene	CDR3 protein	CDR3 DNA
TRBV29-1	-	-	TRBJ2-1	CSLSSGTVYNEQFF	TGCAGCCTCTCCTCCGGGACCGTATACAATGAGCAGTTCTTC
TRBV5-1	-	-	TRBJ2-2	CASSSNRVGELFF	TGCGCCAGCAGCTCGAACAGGGTCGGGGAGCTGTTTTTT
TRBV25-1	-	-	TRBJ2-5	CASSEPHETQYF	TGTGCCAGCAGTGAACCGCACGAGACCCAGTACTTC
TRBV12-3/TRBV12-4	-	TRBD1	TRBJ2-1	CASSDGQGPSYNEQFF	TGTGCCAGCAGTGATGGACAGGGCCCATCCTACAATGAGCAGTTCTTC
TRBV7-2	-	-	TRBJ2-5	CASRRTDNEQYF	TGTGCCAGCAGACGGACGGACAATGAGCAGTACTTC
TRBV25-1	-	TRBD1	TRBJ2-5	CASSATTGQGRETQYF	TGTGCCAGCAGTGCCACCACGGGACAGGGGCGAGAGACCCAGTACTTC
TRBV27	few	-	TRBJ1-5	CASRLQGSNQPQHF	TGTGCCAGCAGGCTACAGGGATCAAATCAGCCCCAGCATTTT
TRBV5-6	-	TRBD1	TRBJ2-1	CASRGDRANEQFF	TGTGCCAGCAGAGGGGACAGGGCCAATGAGCAGTTCTTC
TRBV9	-	-	TRBJ2-3	CASSVGAAASTDTQYF	TGTGCCAGCAGCGTAGGAGCGGCGGCTAGCACAGATACGCAGTATTTT
TRBV29-1	-	-	TRBJ2-7	CGVEGSYEQYF	TGCGGCGTTGAAGGCAGCTACGAGCAGTACTTC
TRBV5-1	-	TRBD2	TRBJ2-1	CASSLVGTSVDNEQFF	TGCGCCAGCAGCTTGGTCGGGACTAGCGTTGACAATGAGCAGTTCTTC
TRBV7-9	-	TRBD2	TRBJ2-3	CASSEGLAGGGDTQYF	TGTGCCAGCAGCGAGGGACTAGCGGGGGGGGGAGATACGCAGTATTTT
TRBV29-1	few	TRBD1	TRBJ2-1	CSVELRDRGTPEPYNEQFF	TGCAGCGTTGAGTTAAGGGACAGGGGCACACCGGAACCTTACAATGAGCAGTTCTTC
TRBV4-3	-	-	TRBJ2-5	CASSQEAGRETQYF	TGCGCCAGCAGCCAAGAGGCGGGGCGGGAGACCCAGTACTTC
TRBV6-1	-	TRBD1	TRBJ1-1	CASSEIGTGAEAFF	TGTGCCAGCAGTGAGATCGGGACAGGTGCTGAAGCTTTCTTT
TRBV7-3	-	-	TRBJ1-1	CASTQGQNTEAFF	TGTGCCAGCACCCAGGGCCAGAACACTGAAGCTTTCTTT
TRBV9	-	TRBD2	TRBJ2-3	CASSGTSGGGIDTQYF	TGTGCCAGCAGCGGGACTAGCGGGGGCGGGATTGATACGCAGTATTTT
TRBV2	-	-	TRBJ2-5	CASSGARGETQYF	TGTGCCAGCAGTGGGGCCAGAGGGGAGACCCAGTACTTC
TRBV12-3/TRBV12-4	-	TRBD1	TRBJ1-1	CASTTDRVGAEAFF	TGTGCCAGCACTACAGACAGGGTTGGCGCTGAAGCTTTCTTT
TRBV5-1	-	TRBD1	TRBJ1-1	CASSGTGTEAFF	TGCGCCAGCAGCGGGACAGGGACTGAAGCTTTCTTT
TRBV3-1	-	-	TRBJ2-3	CASSQDRLVPDTQYF	TGTGCCAGCAGCCAAGATCGGCTAGTCCCAGATACGCAGTATTTT
TRBV6-5	-	-	TRBJ2-1	CASSYDGGREESANEQFF	TGTGCCAGCAGTTATGATGGGGGGCGCGAGGAATCGGCCAATGAGCAGTTCTTC
TRBV20-1	-	TRBD1	TRBJ2-5	CSARSGGTQETQYF	TGCAGTGCTAGATCAGGGGGCACCCAAGAGACCCAGTACTTC
TRBV12-3/TRBV12-4	-	TRBD1	TRBJ2-1	CASRGSGTVNNEQFF	TGTGCCAGCAGGGGGTCCGGGACAGTTAACAATGAGCAGTTCTTC
TRBV20-1	-	-	TRBJ2-1	CSAPDQYNEQFF	TGCAGTGCACCGGACCAATACAATGAGCAGTTCTTC
TRBV2	once	-	TRBJ2-3	CASRDGTYTDTQYF	TGTGCCAGCAGGGATGGGACGTACACAGATACGCAGTATTTT
TRBV7-9	-	TRBD2	TRBJ2-4	CASSLVGLAAKNIQYF	TGTGCCAGCAGCTTAGTTGGACTAGCAGCCAAAAACATTCAGTACTTC